This T cell receptor beta chain was recovered during a study of CD8+CD57+ T cells in acquired aplastic anemia. Study as a whole: Sorted CD4+ and CD8+ cells gave an average of roughly 3.2 ug of DNA. General study points: Patients and controls had CD8+ Simpson's diversity values that were not significantly distinct. Overlapping CD8+ CDR3 repertoires of patients and controls contained under 30 shared sequences.

For sequencing, patients were chosen who had shown expansion of CD8+CD57+ cells by flow cytometry. Of note for this clonotype: The antigen is unknown.

The template used for profiling TCR beta VDJ and CDR3 was genomic DNA. Each CDR3 protein is one row after TCRdb ran MiXCR on the reads. The sample lists hundreds of thousands of distinct CDR3 sequences; roughly 61% were seen once. The source material was sorted CD4+, CD8+, or CD8+CD57+ T cells (not recorded which) from PBMCs. The receptor was isolated from a human donor with aplastic anemia.

The CDR3 loop is CAISGLSEGTDTQYF. DNA of the CDR3: TGTGCCATCAGTGGGCTGAGCGAGGGCACAGATACGCAGTATTTT. V usage is TRBV10-3 and J usage is TRBJ2-3; no clear D gene. V was pared by 4 bases and J by 1 base, with 12 bases between. CDR1 and CDR2 from the germline V gene are ENHRY and SYGVKD. This CDR3 region has 15 residues.